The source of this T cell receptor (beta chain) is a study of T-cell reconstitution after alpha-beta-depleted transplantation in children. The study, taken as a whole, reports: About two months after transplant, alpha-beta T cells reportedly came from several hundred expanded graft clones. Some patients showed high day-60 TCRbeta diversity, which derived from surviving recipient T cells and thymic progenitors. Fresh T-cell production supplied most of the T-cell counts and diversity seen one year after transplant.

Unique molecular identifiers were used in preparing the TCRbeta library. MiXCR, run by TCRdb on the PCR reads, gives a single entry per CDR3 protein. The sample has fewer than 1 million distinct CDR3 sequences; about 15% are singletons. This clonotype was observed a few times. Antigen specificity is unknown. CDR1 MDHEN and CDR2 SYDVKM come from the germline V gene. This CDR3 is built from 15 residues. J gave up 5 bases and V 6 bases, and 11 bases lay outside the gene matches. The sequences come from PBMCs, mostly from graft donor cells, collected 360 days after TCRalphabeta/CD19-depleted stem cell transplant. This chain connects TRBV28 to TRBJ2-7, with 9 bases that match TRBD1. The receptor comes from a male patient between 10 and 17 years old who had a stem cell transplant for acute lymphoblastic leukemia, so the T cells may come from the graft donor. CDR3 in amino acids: CASRRRDRDQDEQYF. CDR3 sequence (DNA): TGTGCCAGCAGGCGCCGGGACAGGGACCAGGACGAGCAGTACTTC.